This T cell receptor beta chain was identified in a study of CD8 T cells in Susac syndrome. Random-hexamer reverse transcription was applied to 0.5 to 1 ug RNA. The amplification used immunoSEQ multiplex PCR on TCR beta CDR3; it spanned 54 Vbeta and 13 Jbeta. Each CDR3 protein gets one entry after TCRdb re-called the immunoSEQ multiplex PCR reads with MiXCR. Found here are some 200,000 distinct CDR3 sequences, roughly 90% of them singletons; the top ten hold about 0.12%. CDR1 LNHDA and CDR2 SQIVND come from the germline V gene (reference sequence). Deletions cut 7 bases from V and 4 bases from J, with 16 bases between. CDR3 length: 14 residues.

This rearrangement joins TRBV19 to TRBJ1-1, with a possible D match to TRBD1 (5 bases). The receptor's source is a human donor with multiple sclerosis. Material: CD8+ T cells from PBMCs. CDR3 loop: CASTPLGQGTEAFF. Here the CDR3 DNA reads TGTGCCAGTACCCCCTTAGGTCAGGGCACTGAAGCTTTCTTT.